The sequence of this T cell receptor (beta chain) was determined in a study of CD8 T cells in Susac syndrome. V was pared by 2 bases and J by 0 bases, with 9 bases between. CDR3 size: 16 residues. Germline values: CDR1 SGDLS, CDR2 YYNGEE. Random hexamers were used to reverse transcribe the RNA input (roughly 0.5 to 1 ug). TCRdb analysed the immunoSEQ multiplex PCR reads with MiXCR anew, one entry per CDR3 protein. The table records about 140,000 distinct CDR3 sequences, 95% of them present only once. A remark on this clonotype: Its matching antigen is unknown.

The study's findings and limits: In Susac syndrome, the CD4+ T cell repertoires did not show clonal expansion.

Sequencing of TCR beta was undertaken in CD8+ and CD4+ T cells derived from blood. Sequencing was performed on CD4+ T cells from PBMCs. The chain combines TRBV9 with TRBJ2-6; possibly TRBD1 or TRBD2 for D (5 bases each). The source of this sequence is a human donor with Susac syndrome. CDR3 coding DNA: TGTGCCAGCAGCGTGAGGGGTGACTCTGGGGCCAACGTCCTGACTTTC. This gives the protein CASSVRGDSGANVLTF.